This TCR beta chain was identified in a study of identical twins. Study-level points and caveats: Surplus twin overlap in beta out-of-frame sequences was less pronounced.

Each donor (without exception) was a healthy Caucasian. This clonotype came up a few times. Its antigen is undetermined. From the 5' RACE reads, TCRdb called clonotypes with MiXCR, one entry per CDR3 protein. Found here are some 630,000 distinct CDR3 sequences, around 7.5% of them singletons; the top ten hold approximately 1.5%. These data also featured in a second study, about yellow fever vaccine responses in identical twins.

The sample consisted of PBMCs. This clonotype was sampled from a woman aged 18-35 years in good health.

This chain's CDR3 is CASNEDTGELFF. CDR3 in DNA: TGCGCCAGCAACGAGGACACCGGGGAGCTGTTTTTT. The rearrangement uses TRBV5-1 and TRBJ2-2; D ambiguous. With 6 bases removed from V and 3 bases from J, the gap between germline ends came to 6 bases. This CDR3 contains 12 residues. CDR1 and CDR2 (germline): SGHRS, YFSETQ.